A selection of T cell receptor beta chains follows, all from one sample in a study of T-cell reconstitution after alpha-beta-depleted transplantation in children. From the PCR reads, TCRdb called clonotypes with MiXCR, one entry per CDR3 protein. The sample lists 250,000 to 300,000 distinct CDR3 sequences, approximately 10% occurring once. The sample was peripheral blood, taken 180 days after TCRalphabeta/CD19-depleted stem cell transplant. Source of these receptors: a male patient between 2 and 10 years old who had a stem cell transplant for chronic granulomatous disease, so the T cells may come from the graft donor. Each CDR3 is given with its conserved first and last residue. D genes are given only for firm matches. Clone size is shown for a subset of rows, as once, few, many or a class of expanded clone.

j_call v_call d_call clone_size cdr3_aa cdr3_nt
TRBJ2-2 TRBV27 TRBD2 many CASKVAGTTGELFF TGTGCCAGCAAGGTAGCGGGAACAACCGGGGAGCTGTTTTTT
TRBJ1-1 TRBV20-1 NA many CSGSGTPISNTEAFF TGCAGTGGCTCCGGAACACCTATCTCGAACACTGAAGCTTTCTTT
TRBJ2-7 TRBV20-1 TRBD2 many CSARVEMGGGGAPLEQYF TGCAGTGCTAGAGTGGAGATGGGTGGCGGGGGGGCTCCACTCGAGCAGTACTTC
TRBJ1-2 TRBV5-1 NA many CASFGGIDGYTF TGCGCCAGCTTCGGGGGCATCGATGGCTACACCTTC
TRBJ2-5 TRBV11-2 TRBD2 many CASSSPPRSGRPGETQYF TGTGCCAGCAGCTCGCCCCCGAGGAGCGGGAGGCCGGGGGAGACCCAGTACTTC
TRBJ2-7 TRBV3-1 NA many CASRGFYEQYF TGTGCCAGCCGGGGGTTTTACGAGCAGTACTTC
TRBJ2-5 TRBV4-2 TRBD2 NA CASSPPGTSGGRQQETQYF TGTGCCAGCAGCCCGCCCGGGACTAGCGGGGGGAGACAGCAAGAGACCCAGTACTTC
TRBJ2-2 TRBV7-9 TRBD2 many CASSLGVAGTGELFF TGTGCCAGCAGCTTAGGGGTAGCGGGCACCGGGGAGCTGTTTTTT
TRBJ2-3 TRBV5-1 TRBD2 many CASSLPVSGRGSTDTQYF TGCGCCAGCAGCTTGCCGGTCAGCGGGAGAGGTAGCACAGATACGCAGTATTTT
TRBJ2-5 TRBV12-3/TRBV12-4 TRBD1 many CASSHRQGQETQYF TGTGCCAGCAGTCACCGACAGGGACAAGAGACCCAGTACTTC
TRBJ2-7 TRBV28 TRBD1 many CASAPGQSYEQYF TGTGCCAGCGCGCCGGGACAGTCCTACGAGCAGTACTTC
TRBJ2-6 TRBV20-1 NA many CSARDSMRSGANVLTF TGCAGTGCTAGAGACAGTATGAGAAGTGGGGCCAACGTCCTGACTTTC
TRBJ2-7 TRBV20-1 NA many CSARGPNNEQYF TGCAGTGCTAGAGGACCGAATAACGAGCAGTACTTC
TRBJ1-4 TRBV11-1 TRBD1 NA CASSFLRDRDSATNEKLFF TGTGCCAGCAGCTTTCTCCGGGACAGGGACTCTGCAACTAATGAAAAACTGTTTTTT
TRBJ2-7 TRBV7-9 TRBD1 NA CASSHPHDRDYEQYF TGTGCCAGCAGCCATCCCCACGACAGGGACTACGAGCAGTACTTC
TRBJ1-2 TRBV15 NA many CATSRGARRDYGYTF TGTGCCACCAGCAGAGGTGCTCGCAGAGACTATGGCTACACCTTC
TRBJ2-5 TRBV20-1 TRBD2 many CSAELAGVIETQYF TGCAGTGCCGAACTAGCGGGAGTGATAGAGACCCAGTACTTC
TRBJ2-1 TRBV6-1 TRBD2 many CASLRTASGMGEQFF TGTGCCAGCCTTCGTACCGCTAGCGGGATGGGTGAGCAGTTCTTC